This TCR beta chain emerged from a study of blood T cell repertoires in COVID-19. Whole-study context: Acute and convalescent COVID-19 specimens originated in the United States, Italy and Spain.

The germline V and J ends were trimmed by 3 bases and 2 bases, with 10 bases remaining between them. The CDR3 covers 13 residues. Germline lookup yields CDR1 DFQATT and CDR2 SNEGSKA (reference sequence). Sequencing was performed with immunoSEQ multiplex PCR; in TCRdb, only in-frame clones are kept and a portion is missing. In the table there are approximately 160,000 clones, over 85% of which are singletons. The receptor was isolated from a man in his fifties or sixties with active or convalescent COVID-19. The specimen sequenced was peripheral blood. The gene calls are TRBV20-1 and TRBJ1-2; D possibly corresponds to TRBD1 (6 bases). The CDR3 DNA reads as TGCAGTGCTAGTCCCCAGGGGAACTATGGCTACACCTTC. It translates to CSASPQGNYGYTF.